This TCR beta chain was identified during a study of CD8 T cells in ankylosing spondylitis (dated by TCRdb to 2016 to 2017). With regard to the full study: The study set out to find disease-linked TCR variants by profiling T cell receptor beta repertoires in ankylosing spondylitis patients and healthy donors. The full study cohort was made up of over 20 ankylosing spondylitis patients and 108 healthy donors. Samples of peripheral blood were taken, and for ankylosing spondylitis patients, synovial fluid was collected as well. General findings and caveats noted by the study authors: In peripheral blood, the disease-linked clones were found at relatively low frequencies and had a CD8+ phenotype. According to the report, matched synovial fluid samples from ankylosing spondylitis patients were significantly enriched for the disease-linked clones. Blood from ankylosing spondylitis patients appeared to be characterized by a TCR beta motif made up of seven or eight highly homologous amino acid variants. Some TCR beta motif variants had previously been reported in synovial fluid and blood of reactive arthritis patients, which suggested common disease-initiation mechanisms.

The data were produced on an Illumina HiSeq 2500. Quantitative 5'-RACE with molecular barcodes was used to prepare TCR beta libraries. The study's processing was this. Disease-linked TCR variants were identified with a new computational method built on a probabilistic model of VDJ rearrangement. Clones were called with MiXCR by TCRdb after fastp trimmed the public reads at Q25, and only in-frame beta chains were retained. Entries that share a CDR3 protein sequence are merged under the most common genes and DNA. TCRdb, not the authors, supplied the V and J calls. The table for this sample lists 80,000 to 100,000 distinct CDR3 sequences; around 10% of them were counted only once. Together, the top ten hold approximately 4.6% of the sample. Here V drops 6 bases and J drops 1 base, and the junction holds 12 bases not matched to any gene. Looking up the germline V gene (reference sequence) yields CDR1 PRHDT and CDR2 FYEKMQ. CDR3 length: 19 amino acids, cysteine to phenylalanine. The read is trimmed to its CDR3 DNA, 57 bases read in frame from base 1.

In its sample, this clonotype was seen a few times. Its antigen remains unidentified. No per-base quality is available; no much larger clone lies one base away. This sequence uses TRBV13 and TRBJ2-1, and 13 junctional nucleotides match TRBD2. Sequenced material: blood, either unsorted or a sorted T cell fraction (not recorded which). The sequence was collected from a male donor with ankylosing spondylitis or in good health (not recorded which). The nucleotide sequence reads TGTGCCAGCAGGTCTACTAGCGGGGGGGCCTCCTGGTCCTACAATGAGCAGTTCTTC. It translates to CASRSTSGGASWSYNEQFF.